The 5 T cell receptor beta chains below were found in one sample sequenced in a study of T cell repertoires in cytomegalovirus infection (dated by TCRdb to 2018 to 2020). Sequencing was performed on an Illumina HiSeq 1500. The public reads were run again by TCRdb, first through fastp at Q25 and then through MiXCR, and only productive beta chains were kept. Identical CDR3 protein sequences are pooled into one entry, listed with their most common genes and DNA. The sample includes 250,000 to 350,000 distinct CDR3 sequences, with roughly 26% observed a single time. Clones ranked in the top ten supply 11% to 15% of the sample. The sample consisted of PBMCs. These receptors all stem from a human donor in good health (CMV status not recorded). Some clones in this sample may be carry-over from other donors' samples.

This clonotype turned up a few times. J is TRBJ1-1 and V is TRBV28; D is unresolved. Germline V gene sequence: CDR1 MDHEN, CDR2 SYDVKM. V lost 5 bases, J lost 11 bases, and 18 bases lay in between. The CDR3 is 13 residues long. CDR3 sequence reads: CASSPLPATGAFF. For the CDR3, the DNA is TGTGCCAGCAGTCCGCTGCCAGCGACGGGGGCTTTCTTT.

In this sample, this clonotype turned up a few times. The chain has TRBV7-2 and TRBJ2-5; the D is unclear. V lost 5 bases to trimming and J lost 2 bases, with 9 bases between them. Germline V lookup: CDR1 SGHTA, CDR2 FQGNSA. The CDR3 is 13 residues long. The CDR3 DNA sequence: TGTGCCAGCAGCGCCGCGGTACAAGAGACCCAGTACTTC. Amino acids: CASSAAVQETQYF.

This clonotype came up a few times. J is TRBJ2-1 and V is TRBV6-6, with D unresolved. Per germline, CDR1 MNHNY and CDR2 SVGAGI (reference sequence). This CDR3 has 13 amino acids. V lost 5 bases, J lost 0 bases, and 5 bases lay in between. DNA for the CDR3: TGTGCCAGCAGTAAAAGCTCCTACAATGAGCAGTTCTTC. Amino acid sequence: CASSKSSYNEQFF.

This clonotype appeared a few times. This chain connects TRBV12-3 or TRBV12-4 to TRBJ2-1; a possible D gene is TRBD1 (6 bases). There are 15 residues in the CDR3. V was shortened by 2 bases and J by 2 bases, with 10 bases between the two germline ends. The CDR3 is CASSLKQGPYNEQFF. DNA for the CDR3: TGTGCCAGCAGTTTAAAGCAGGGGCCCTACAATGAGCAGTTCTTC.

On this clonotype itself: It may be a read error: a sequence one base away is much more abundant. The rearrangement uses TRBV7-6 and TRBJ2-7, with TRBD2 identical over 8 bases. The CDR3 is 15 amino acids. CDR1 is SGHVS and CDR2 is FNYEAQ in the germline V gene. The CDR3 sequence is CASGLAGGSSYEPYF. CDR3 bases: TGTGCCAGCGGACTGGCGGGGGGTTCTTCATACGAGCCGTACTTC.